What follows describes a single T cell receptor beta chain. Its antigen remains unidentified. No base quality information exists; no much larger clone differs at one position. A case-control design nested within a healthcare worker cohort in London, UK, was used, with weekly nasopharyngeal swab PCR tests and blood sampling performed. Between 23 and 31 March 2020, the week of the UK lockdown, healthcare workers were enrolled and then followed up weekly for as long as 16 weeks. The library was built by means of 5' RACE. The data were produced on a NextSeq 500. In the TCR library protocol, unique molecular identifiers were attached to individual cDNA molecules to correct for PCR bias and sequencing error. Both TCR alpha and beta chains were sequenced, and tight co-correlation was observed between alpha and beta sequence abundances in each sample. In the source study's methods: Decombinator V4 was used to perform V gene, J gene and CDR3 annotation of TCR sequences. Expanded TCRs were defined as changing significantly between any two time points under a Poisson model with p below 0.0001. TCR abundances were normalised to the total number of TCRs sequenced per sample and expressed as counts per million. MAIT TCRs were defined by TRAV1-2 paired with TRAJ12, TRAJ20 or TRAJ33, and iNKT TCRs by TRAV10 paired with TRAJ18. VDJdb, accessed 1 November 2021, was searched for CMV, EBV and SARS-CoV-2 annotated TCRs, excluding TCRs annotated for multiple antigens. TCRdb trimmed the raw reads at Q25, called clones with MiXCR and kept productive beta chains. One record per CDR3 amino acid sequence lists the most common genes and DNA. The V and J calls were not made by the authors but by TCRdb's processing. The sample includes about 44,000 distinct CDR3 sequences, with about 25% observed a single time. The ten largest clones represent 3.5% to 5% of the sample.

This entry is derived from a study of early T cells in non-severe SARS-CoV-2 infection (dated by TCRdb to the early 2020s). For context, the study as a whole: Bulk RNA from unsorted whole blood was used for TCR sequencing, so alpha and beta chains could not be paired. Paper-wide results and their limitations: VDJdb matching was skewed toward anti-spike CD8 responses and likely underestimated virus-specific expansions, missing private and CD4 specificities.

The CDR3 has 12 amino acids, counting the end cysteine and phenylalanine. The read is trimmed to its CDR3 DNA, 36 bases read in frame from base 1. V is reduced by 4 bases and J by 8 bases, leaving a spacing of 8 bases between them. The germline V gene provides CDR1 SNHLY and CDR2 FYNNEI. The source was whole blood, collected at baseline. In this chain, TRBV2 is recombined with TRBJ1-4, with no reliable assignment of the D segment. This sequence was found in an adult who was a healthcare worker with PCR-confirmed SARS-CoV-2 infection or an uninfected control (not recorded which). The DNA reads TGTGCCAGCAGTGGGGTGGGGGAAAAACTGTTTTTT. It is translated as CASSGVGEKLFF.